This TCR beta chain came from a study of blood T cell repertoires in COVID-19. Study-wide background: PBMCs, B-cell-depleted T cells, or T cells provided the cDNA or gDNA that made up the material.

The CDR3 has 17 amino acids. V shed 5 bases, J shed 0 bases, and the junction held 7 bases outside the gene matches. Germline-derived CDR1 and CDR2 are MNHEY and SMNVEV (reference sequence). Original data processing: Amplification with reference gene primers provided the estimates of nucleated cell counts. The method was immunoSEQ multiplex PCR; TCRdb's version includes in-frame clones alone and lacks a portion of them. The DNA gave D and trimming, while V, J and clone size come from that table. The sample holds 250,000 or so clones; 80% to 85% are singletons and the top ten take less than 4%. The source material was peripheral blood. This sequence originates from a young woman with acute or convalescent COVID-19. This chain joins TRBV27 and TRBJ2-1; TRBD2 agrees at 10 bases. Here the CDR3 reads CASSTVLAGVSYNEQFF. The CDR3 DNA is TGTGCCAGCAGTACCGTCCTAGCGGGAGTCTCCTACAATGAGCAGTTCTTC.